This note documents a single TCR beta chain sequence. What it binds is unknown. Here immunoSEQ multiplex PCR was the method, and the copy in TCRdb shows in-frame clones only, minus some. This table has under 850,000 clones, over 90% appearing once. Naive CD8 cells, CD45RO-negative and positively selected for CCR7, excluded terminally differentiated effector memory CD45RA+ cells. This specimen comes from a study of shared clonotypes between healthy human individuals. Study-wide results and caveats: Genetic and exposure-history diversity was limited by the few donors.

Per the germline V gene, CDR1 is MNHEY and CDR2 is SVGAGI. The germline V and J ends were trimmed by 0 bases and 4 bases, with 5 bases remaining between them. The length of the CDR3 is 13 residues. This receptor was identified in a man younger than 40 in good health. The chain uses TRBV6-5 and TRBJ2-3; unclear D gene. The sequenced sample consisted of naive CD8+ T cells sorted from blood. CDR3 residues: CASSYSKADTQYF. The CDR3 DNA follows: TGTGCCAGCAGTTACTCGAAGGCAGATACGCAGTATTTT.